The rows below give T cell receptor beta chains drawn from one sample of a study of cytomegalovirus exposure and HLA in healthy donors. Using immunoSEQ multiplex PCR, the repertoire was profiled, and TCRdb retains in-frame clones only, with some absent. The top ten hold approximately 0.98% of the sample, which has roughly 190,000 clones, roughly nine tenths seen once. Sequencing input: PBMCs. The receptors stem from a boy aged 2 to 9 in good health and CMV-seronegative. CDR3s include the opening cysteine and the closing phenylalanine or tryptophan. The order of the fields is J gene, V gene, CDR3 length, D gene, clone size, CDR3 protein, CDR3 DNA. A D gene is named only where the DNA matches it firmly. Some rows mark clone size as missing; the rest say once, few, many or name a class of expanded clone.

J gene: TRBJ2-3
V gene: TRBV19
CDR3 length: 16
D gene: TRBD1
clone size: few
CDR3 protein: CASSMVPGTGTDTQYF
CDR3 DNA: TGTGCCAGTAGTATGGTTCCGGGGACAGGCACAGATACGCAGTATTTT

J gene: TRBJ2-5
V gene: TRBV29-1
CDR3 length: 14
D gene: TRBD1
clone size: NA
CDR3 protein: CSVPDLDREETQYF
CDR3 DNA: TGCAGCGTCCCTGACCTGGACAGGGAAGAGACCCAGTACTTC

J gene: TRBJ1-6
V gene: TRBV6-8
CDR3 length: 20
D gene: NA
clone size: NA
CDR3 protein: CASSFTGKATPRSYNSPLHF
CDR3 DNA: TGTGCCAGCAGTTTCACAGGGAAGGCGACTCCAAGGTCCTATAATTCCCCCCTCCACTTT

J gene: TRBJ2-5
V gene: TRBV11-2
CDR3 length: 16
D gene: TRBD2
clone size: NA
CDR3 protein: CASSLVVEGRAETQYF
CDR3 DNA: TGTGCCAGCAGCTTAGTGGTGGAGGGGAGGGCAGAGACCCAGTACTTC

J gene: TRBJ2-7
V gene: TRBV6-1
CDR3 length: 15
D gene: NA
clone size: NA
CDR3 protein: CASSEGQGPDFEQYF
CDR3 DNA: TGTGCCAGCAGTGAAGGTCAGGGTCCGGATTTCGAGCAGTACTTC

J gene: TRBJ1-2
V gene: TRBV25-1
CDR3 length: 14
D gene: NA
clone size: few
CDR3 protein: CASSEPTLYYGYTF
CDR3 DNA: TGTGCCAGCAGTGAACCAACGCTATACTATGGCTACACCTTC

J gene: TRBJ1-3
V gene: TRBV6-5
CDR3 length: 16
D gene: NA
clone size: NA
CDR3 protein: CASSYAGSSSGNTIYF
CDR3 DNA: TGTGCCAGCAGTTATGCAGGGTCCAGCTCTGGAAACACCATATATTTT

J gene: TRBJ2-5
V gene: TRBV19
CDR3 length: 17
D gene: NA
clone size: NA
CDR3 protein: CASSIIGPPAGQETQYF
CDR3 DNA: TGTGCCAGTAGTATAATTGGCCCTCCCGCCGGGCAAGAGACCCAGTACTTC

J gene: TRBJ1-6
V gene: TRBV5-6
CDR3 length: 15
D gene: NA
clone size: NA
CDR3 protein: CASSFWSSYNSPLHF
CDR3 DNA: TGTGCCAGCAGCTTTTGGAGCTCCTATAATTCACCCCTCCACTTT

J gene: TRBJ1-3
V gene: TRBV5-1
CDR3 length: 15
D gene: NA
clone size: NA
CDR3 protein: CASSLIPGSGNTIYF
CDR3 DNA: TGCGCCAGCAGCTTGATCCCAGGGTCCGGAAACACCATATATTTT

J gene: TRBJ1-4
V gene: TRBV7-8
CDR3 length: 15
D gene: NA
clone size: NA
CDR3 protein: CASSLVGGINEKLFF
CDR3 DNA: TGTGCCAGCAGCTTAGTAGGCGGGATTAATGAAAAACTGTTTTTT

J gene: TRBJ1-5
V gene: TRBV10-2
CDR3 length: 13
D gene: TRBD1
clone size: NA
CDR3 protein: CASSENRGQPQHF
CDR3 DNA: TGCGCCAGCAGTGAGAACAGGGGACAGCCCCAGCATTTT

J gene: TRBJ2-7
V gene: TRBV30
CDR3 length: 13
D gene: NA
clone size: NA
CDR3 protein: CASNRDNSYEQYF
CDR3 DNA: TGTGCCTCGAACCGGGACAACTCCTACGAGCAGTACTTC

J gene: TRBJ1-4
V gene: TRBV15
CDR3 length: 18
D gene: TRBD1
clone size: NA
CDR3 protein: CATSRGEVGTGLNEKLFF
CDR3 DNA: TGTGCCACCAGCAGAGGAGAAGTGGGGACAGGGCTTAATGAAAAACTGTTTTTT

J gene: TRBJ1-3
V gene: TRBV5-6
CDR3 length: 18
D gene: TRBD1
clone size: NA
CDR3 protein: CASSLPGGNSLSGNTIYF
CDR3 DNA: TGTGCCAGCAGCTTGCCAGGGGGCAACTCTCTCTCTGGAAACACCATATATTTT

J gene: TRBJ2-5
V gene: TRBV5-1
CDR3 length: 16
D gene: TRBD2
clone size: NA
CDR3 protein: CASSLVTSGPAETQYF
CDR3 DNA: TGCGCCAGCAGCCTCGTAACTAGCGGCCCGGCGGAGACCCAGTACTTC

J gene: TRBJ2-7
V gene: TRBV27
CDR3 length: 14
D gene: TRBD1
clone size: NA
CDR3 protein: CASSLRDSTYEQYF
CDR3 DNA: TGTGCCAGCAGTTTACGGGACAGTACCTACGAGCAGTACTTC

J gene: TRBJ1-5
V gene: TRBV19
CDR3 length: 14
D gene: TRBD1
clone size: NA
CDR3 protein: CASNHRGTNQPQHF
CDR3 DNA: TGTGCCAGTAACCACAGGGGGACCAATCAGCCCCAGCATTTT

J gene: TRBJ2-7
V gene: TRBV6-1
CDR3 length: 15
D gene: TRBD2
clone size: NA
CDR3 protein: CASSDGSLAGGEQYF
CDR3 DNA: TGTGCCAGCAGTGATGGGAGCCTAGCGGGAGGCGAGCAGTACTTC

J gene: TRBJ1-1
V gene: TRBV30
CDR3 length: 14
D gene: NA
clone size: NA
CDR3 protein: CAWSPGRGNTEAFF
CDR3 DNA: TGTGCCTGGAGTCCAGGGAGGGGGAACACTGAAGCTTTCTTT

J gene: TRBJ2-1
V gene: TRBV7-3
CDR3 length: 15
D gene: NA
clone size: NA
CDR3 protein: CASSSRGGPTNEQFF
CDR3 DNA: TGTGCCAGCAGCTCTAGGGGGGGCCCTACAAATGAGCAGTTCTTC

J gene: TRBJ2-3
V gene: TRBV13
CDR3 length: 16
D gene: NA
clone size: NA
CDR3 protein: CASRDRDFGYTDTQYF
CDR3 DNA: TGTGCCAGCAGGGACCGGGACTTCGGGTACACAGATACGCAGTATTTT

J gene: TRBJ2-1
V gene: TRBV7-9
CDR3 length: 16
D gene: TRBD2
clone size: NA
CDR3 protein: CASSPLSGETYNEQFF
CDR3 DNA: TGTGCCAGCAGCCCACTCAGCGGGGAGACCTACAATGAGCAGTTCTTC

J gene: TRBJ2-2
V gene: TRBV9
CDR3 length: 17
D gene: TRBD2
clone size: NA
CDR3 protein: CASTPSRLAGNTGELFF
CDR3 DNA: TGTGCCAGCACCCCGAGTCGGCTAGCGGGAAACACCGGGGAGCTGTTTTTT

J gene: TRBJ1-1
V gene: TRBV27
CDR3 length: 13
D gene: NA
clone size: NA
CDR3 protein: CASRRVMNTEAFF
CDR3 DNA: TGTGCCAGCCGCAGGGTCATGAACACTGAAGCTTTCTTT

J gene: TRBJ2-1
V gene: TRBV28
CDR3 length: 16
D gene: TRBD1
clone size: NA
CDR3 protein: CASSSHTGTGDNEQFF
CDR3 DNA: TGTGCCAGCAGTTCTCACACCGGGACAGGGGACAATGAGCAGTTCTTC

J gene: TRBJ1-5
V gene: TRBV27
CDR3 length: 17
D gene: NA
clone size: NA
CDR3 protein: CASSVKGVDYSNQPQHF
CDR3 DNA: TGTGCCAGCAGCGTAAAAGGGGTGGATTATAGCAATCAGCCCCAGCATTTT

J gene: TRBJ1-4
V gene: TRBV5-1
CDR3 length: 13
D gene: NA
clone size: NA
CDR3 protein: CASSNEQGEKLFF
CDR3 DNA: TGCGCCAGCAGCAATGAACAGGGAGAAAAACTGTTTTTT

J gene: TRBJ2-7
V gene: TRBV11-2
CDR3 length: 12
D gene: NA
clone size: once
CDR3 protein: CASTPPGAEQYF
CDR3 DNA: TGTGCCAGCACCCCCCCAGGGGCCGAGCAGTACTTC

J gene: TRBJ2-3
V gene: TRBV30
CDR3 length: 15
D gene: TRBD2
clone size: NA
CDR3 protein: CAWSVAGGGPDTQCF
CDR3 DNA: TGTGCCTGGAGTGTAGCGGGGGGCGGGCCAGATACGCAGTGTTTT

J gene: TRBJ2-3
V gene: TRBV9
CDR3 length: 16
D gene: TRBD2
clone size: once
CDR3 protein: CASSAHIAGGTDTQYF
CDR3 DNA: TGTGCCAGCAGCGCCCATATAGCGGGGGGGACAGATACGCAGTATTTT

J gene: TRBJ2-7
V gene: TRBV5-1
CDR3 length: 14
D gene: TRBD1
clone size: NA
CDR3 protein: CASSPGTGSEEQYF
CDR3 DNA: TGCGCCAGCAGCCCCGGGACAGGGTCAGAAGAGCAGTACTTC

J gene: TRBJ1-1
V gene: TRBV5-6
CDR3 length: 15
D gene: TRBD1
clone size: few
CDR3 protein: CASSFRDRGNTEAFF
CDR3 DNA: TGTGCCAGCAGCTTCAGGGACAGGGGAAACACTGAAGCTTTCTTT

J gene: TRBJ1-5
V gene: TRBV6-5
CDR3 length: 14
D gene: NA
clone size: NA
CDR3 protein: CASSYSVVSQPQHF
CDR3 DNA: TGTGCCAGCAGTTACTCGGTGGTTAGTCAGCCCCAGCATTTT

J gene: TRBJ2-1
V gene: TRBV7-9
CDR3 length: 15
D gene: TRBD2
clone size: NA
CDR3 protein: CSSSLAGAGDNEQFF
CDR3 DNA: TGTTCCAGCAGCTTAGCGGGAGCGGGGGACAATGAGCAGTTCTTC

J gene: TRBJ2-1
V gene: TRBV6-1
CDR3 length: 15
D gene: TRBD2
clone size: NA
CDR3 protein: CASSSGTSVYNEQFF
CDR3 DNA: TGTGCCAGCAGCTCCGGGACTAGCGTCTACAATGAGCAGTTCTTC

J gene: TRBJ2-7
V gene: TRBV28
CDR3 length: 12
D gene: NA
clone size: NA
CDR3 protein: CASSLPLYEQYF
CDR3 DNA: TGTGCCAGCAGTTTACCCCTATACGAGCAGTACTTC

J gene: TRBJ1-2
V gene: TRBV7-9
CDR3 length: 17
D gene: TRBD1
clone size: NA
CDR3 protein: CASSLEQGVLTTYGYTF
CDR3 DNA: TGTGCCAGCAGCTTAGAACAGGGGGTACTAACAACCTATGGCTACACCTTC

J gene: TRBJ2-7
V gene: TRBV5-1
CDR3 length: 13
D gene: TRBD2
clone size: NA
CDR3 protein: CASSFGLAYEQYF
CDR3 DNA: TGCGCCAGCAGCTTCGGACTAGCGTACGAGCAGTACTTC

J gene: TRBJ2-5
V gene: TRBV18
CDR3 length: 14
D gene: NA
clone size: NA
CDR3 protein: CASSPGTPQETQYF
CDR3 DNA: TGTGCCAGCTCACCCGGGACACCTCAAGAGACCCAGTACTTC

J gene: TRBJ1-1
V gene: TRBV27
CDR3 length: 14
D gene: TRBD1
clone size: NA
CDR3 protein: CASRWGTGNTEAFF
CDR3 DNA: TGTGCCAGCCGATGGGGGACAGGGAACACTGAAGCTTTCTTT

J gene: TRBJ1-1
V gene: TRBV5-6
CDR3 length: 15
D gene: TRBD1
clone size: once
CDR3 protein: CASSWWTGGNTEAFF
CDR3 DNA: TGTGCCAGCAGCTGGTGGACAGGGGGGAACACTGAAGCTTTCTTT

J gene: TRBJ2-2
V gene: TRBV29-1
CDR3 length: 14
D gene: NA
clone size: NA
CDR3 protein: CSVEGQGSTGELFF
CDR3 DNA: TGCAGCGTTGAAGGGCAGGGAAGCACCGGGGAGCTGTTTTTT

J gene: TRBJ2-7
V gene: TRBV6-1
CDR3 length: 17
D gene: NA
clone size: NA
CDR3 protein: CASSEARSFPSRYEQYF
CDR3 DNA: TGTGCCAGCAGTGAAGCGCGATCTTTCCCGAGTAGATACGAGCAGTACTTC

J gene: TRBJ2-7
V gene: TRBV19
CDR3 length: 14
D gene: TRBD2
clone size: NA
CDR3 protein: CASSPLGLAGEQYF
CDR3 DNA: TGTGCCAGTAGTCCGTTGGGACTAGCGGGAGAGCAGTACTTC

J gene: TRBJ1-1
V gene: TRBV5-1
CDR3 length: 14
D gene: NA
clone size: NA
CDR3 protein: CASSPPGQGTEAFF
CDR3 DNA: TGCGCCAGCAGTCCCCCGGGACAAGGCACTGAAGCTTTCTTT

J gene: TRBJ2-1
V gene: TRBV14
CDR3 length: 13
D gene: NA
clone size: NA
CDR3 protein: CASSQGPSAEQFF
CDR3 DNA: TGTGCCAGCAGCCAAGGCCCTAGCGCTGAGCAGTTCTTC

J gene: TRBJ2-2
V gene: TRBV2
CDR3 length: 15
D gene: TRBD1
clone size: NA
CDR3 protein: CASSDDRGMNGELFF
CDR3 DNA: TGTGCCAGCAGTGACGACAGGGGGATGAACGGGGAGCTGTTTTTT

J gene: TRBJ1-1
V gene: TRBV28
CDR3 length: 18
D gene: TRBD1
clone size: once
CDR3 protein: CASRYLGTGPRMNTEAFF
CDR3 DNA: TGTGCCAGCAGATATCTCGGGACAGGCCCTAGAATGAACACTGAAGCTTTCTTT

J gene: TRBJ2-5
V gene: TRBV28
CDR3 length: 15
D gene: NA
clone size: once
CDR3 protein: CASGQTGTGPETQYF
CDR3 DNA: TGTGCCAGCGGCCAGACAGGGACTGGACCGGAGACCCAGTACTTC

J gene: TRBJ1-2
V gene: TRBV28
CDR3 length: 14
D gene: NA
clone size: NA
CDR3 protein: CASSSLTGRGGYTF
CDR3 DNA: TGTGCCAGCAGTTCACTTACAGGGCGTGGAGGCTACACCTTC

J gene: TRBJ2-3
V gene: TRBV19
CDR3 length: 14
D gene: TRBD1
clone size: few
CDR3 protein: CASSRTGEADTQYF
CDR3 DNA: TGTGCCAGTAGCAGGACAGGGGAGGCAGATACGCAGTATTTT

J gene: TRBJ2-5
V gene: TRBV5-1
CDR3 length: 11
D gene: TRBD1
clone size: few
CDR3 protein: CASTGGRTQYF
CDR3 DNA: TGCGCCAGTACAGGGGGGAGGACCCAGTACTTC

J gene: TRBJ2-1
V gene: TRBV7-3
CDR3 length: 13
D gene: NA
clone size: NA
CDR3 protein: CASSPGSYNEQFF
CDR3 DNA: TGTGCCAGCAGCCCCGGCTCCTACAATGAGCAGTTCTTC

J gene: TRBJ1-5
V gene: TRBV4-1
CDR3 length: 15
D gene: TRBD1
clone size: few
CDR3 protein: CASSQEGQGGQPQHF
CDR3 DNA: TGCGCCAGCAGCCAAGAAGGACAGGGCGGGCAGCCCCAGCATTTT

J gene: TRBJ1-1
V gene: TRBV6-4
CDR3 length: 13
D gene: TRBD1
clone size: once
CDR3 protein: CASSVGTASEAFF
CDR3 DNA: TGTGCCAGCAGTGTAGGGACAGCTTCTGAAGCTTTCTTT

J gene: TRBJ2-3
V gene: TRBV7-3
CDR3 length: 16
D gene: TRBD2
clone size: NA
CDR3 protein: CASSRGLAGEGDTQYF
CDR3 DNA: TGTGCCAGCAGCAGGGGACTAGCGGGGGAAGGAGATACGCAGTATTTT

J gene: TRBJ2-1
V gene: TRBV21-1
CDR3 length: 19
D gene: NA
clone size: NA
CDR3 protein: CASSKAFGVDRLGYNEQFF
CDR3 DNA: TGTGCCAGCAGCAAAGCGTTCGGGGTAGACAGGTTGGGGTACAATGAGCAGTTCTTC

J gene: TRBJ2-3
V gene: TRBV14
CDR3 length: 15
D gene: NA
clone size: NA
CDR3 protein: CASSRTQGSTDTQYF
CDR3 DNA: TGTGCCAGCAGCCGAACCCAGGGTAGCACAGATACGCAGTATTTT